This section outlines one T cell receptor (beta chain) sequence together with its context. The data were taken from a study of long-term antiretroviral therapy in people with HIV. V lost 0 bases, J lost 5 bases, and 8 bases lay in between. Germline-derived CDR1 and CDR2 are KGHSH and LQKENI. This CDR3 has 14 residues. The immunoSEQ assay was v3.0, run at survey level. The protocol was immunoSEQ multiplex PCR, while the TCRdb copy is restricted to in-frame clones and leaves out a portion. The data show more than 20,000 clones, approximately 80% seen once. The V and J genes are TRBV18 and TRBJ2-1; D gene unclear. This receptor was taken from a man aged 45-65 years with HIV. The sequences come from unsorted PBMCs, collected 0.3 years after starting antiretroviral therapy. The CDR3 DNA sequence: TGTGCCAGCTCACCACCGCTGGCCAACAATGAGCAGTTCTTC. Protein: CASSPPLANNEQFF. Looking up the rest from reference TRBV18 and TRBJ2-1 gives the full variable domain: NAGVMQNPRHLVRRRGQEARLRCSPMKGHSHVYWYRQLPEEGLKFMVYLQKENIIDESGMPKERFSAEFPKEGPSILRIQQVVRGDSAAYFCASSPPLANNEQFFGPGTRLTVL.